Sequencing of this T cell receptor (beta chain) was carried out in a study of vaccination and CD4 T cells after COVID-19. Study as a whole: Stimulation of cells relied on overlapping spike peptides derived from SARS-CoV-2, HCoV-NL63, HCoV-OC43 and HCoV-229E.

Once obtained from cultured CD4+ T cells, the DNA was sequenced using the Oncomine TCR Beta short-read assay. Using its own MiXCR run on the PCR reads, TCRdb lists one record per CDR3 protein. The sample contains over 20,000 distinct CDR3 sequences, about 40% of which appear only once. Treatment indicated: approximately 9-day PBMC culture with coronavirus spike peptide pools or control peptides (ViraFEST assay). Under the ViraFEST approach, antigen-specific T cells were expanded with peptide pools and TCRs subsequently sequenced. A remark on this clonotype: Antigen specificity is unknown.

Trimming shortened V by 3 bases and J by 8 bases, and 8 bases separated the two germline ends. CDR3 length: 12 residues. The germline CDR1 and CDR2 sequences are SGHKS and YYEKEE (reference sequence). The chain couples TRBV5-5 to TRBJ1-4, with D unresolved. Sequenced: CD4+ T cells from blood, cultured in vitro. The TCR was taken from a human donor who had recovered from COVID-19. DNA for the CDR3: TGTGCCAGCAGCTCAGTACGGGAAAAACTGTTTTTT. Protein: CASSSVREKLFF.